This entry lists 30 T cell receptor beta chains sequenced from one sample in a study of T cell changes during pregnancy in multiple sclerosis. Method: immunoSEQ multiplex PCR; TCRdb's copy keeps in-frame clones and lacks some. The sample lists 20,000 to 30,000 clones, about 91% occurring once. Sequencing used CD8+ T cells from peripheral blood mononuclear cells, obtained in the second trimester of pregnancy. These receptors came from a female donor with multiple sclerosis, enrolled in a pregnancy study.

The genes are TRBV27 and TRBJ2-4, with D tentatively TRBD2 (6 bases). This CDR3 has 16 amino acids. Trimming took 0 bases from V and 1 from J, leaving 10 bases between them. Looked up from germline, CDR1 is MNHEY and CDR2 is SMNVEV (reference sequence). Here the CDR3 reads CASSLSSGGAKNIQYF. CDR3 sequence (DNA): TGTGCCAGCAGTTTATCGAGTGGAGGGGCCAAAAACATTCAGTACTTC.

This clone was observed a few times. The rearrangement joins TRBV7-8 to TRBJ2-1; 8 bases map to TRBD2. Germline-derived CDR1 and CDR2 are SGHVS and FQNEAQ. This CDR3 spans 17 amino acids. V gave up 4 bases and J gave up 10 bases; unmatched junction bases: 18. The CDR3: CASSYLQEGLDNEEQFF. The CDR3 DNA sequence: TGTGCCAGCAGCTACCTACAAGAGGGACTAGATAATGAAGAGCAGTTCTTC.

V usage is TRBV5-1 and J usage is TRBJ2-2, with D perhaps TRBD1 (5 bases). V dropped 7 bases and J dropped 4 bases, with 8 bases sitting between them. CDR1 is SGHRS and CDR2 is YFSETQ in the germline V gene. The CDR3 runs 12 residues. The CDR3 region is CASFQGTGELFF. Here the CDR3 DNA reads TGCGCCAGCTTTCAGGGCACCGGGGAGCTGTTTTTT. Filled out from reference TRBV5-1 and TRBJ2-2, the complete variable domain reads KAGVTQTPRYLIKTRGQQVTLSCSPISGHRSVSWYQQTPGQGLQFLFEYFSETQRNKGNFPGRFSGRQFSNSRSEMNVSTLELGDSALYLCASFQGTGELFFGEGSRLTVL.

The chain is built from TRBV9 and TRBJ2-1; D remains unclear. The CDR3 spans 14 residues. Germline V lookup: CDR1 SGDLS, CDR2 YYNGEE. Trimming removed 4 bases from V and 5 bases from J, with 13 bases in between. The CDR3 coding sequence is TGTGCCAGCAGCCCTGGCGGTTATAACAATGAGCAGTTCTTC. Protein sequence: CASSPGGYNNEQFF.

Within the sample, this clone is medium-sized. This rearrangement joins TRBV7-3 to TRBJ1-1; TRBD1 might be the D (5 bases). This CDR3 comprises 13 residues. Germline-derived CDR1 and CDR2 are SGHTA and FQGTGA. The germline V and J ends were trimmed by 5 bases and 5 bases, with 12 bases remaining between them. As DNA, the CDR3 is TGTGCCAGCAGCCGCGTCGGGGGGACTGAAGCTTTCTTT. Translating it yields CASSRVGGTEAFF.

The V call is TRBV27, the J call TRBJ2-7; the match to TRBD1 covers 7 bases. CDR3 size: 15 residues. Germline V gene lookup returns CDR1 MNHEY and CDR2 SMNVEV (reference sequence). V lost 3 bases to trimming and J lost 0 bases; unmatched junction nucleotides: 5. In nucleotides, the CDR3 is TGTGCCAGCAGTTTCTCGGGACAGCTCTCCTACGAGCAGTACTTC. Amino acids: CASSFSGQLSYEQYF.

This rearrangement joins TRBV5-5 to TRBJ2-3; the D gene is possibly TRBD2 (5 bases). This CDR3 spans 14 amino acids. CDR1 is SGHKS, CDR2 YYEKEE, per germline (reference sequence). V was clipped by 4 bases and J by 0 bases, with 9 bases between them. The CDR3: CASSPEDSTDTQYF. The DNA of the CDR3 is TGTGCCAGCAGCCCGGAGGATAGCACAGATACGCAGTATTTT.

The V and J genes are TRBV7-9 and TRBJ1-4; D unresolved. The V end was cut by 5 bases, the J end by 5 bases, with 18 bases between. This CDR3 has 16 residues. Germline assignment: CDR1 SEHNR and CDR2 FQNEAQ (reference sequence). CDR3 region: CASSQRVADLNEKLFF. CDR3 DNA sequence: TGTGCCAGCAGCCAGAGGGTAGCAGATTTAAATGAAAAACTGTTTTTT.

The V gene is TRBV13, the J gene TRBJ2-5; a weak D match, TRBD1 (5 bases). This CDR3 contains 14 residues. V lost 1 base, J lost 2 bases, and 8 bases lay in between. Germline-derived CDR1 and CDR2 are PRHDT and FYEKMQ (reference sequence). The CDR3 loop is CASSLEGEQETQYF. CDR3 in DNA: TGTGCCAGCAGCTTAGAAGGGGAACAAGAGACCCAGTACTTC.

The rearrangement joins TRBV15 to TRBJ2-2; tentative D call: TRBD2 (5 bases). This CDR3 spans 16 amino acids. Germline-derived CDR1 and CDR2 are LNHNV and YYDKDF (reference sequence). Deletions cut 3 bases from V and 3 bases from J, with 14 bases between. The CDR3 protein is CATSSFDLAYTGELFF. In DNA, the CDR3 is TGTGCCACCAGCAGTTTCGACTTAGCGTACACCGGGGAGCTGTTTTTT.

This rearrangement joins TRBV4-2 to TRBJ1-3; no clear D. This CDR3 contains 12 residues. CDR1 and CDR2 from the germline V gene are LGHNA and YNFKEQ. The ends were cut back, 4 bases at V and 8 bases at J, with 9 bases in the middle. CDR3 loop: CASSPAGDTIYF. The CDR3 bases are TGTGCCAGCAGCCCGGCGGGCGACACCATATATTTT.

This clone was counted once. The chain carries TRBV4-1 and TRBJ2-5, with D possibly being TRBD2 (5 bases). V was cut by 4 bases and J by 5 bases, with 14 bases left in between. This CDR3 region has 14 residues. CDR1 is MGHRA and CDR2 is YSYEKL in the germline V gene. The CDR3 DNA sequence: TGCGCCAGCAGCCCCACAGCCCGAGGGGAGACCCAGTACTTC. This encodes CASSPTARGETQYF.

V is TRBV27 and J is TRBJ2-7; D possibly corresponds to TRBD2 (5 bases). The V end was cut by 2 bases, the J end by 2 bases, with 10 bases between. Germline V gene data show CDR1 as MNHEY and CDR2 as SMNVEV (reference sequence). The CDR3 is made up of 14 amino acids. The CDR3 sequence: CASSLRAGTYEQYF. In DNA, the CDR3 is TGTGCCAGCAGTTTACGGGCGGGTACCTACGAGCAGTACTTC.

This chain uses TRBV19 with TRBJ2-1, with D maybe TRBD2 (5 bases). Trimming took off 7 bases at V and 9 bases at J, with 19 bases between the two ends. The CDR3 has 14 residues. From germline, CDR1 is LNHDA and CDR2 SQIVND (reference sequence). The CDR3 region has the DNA TGTGCCAGTACCCTGGCGGCGGGTCCGGGTGAGCAGTTCTTC. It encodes CASTLAAGPGEQFF.

The CDR3 region has the DNA TGTGCCAGCATCCCAGGGGAAGCTTTCTTT. This translates into CASIPGEAFF. The V and J genes are TRBV2 and TRBJ1-1, with a weak D call TRBD1 (5 bases). Germline V gene lookup returns CDR1 SNHLY and CDR2 FYNNEI. The germline V and J ends were trimmed by 7 bases and 8 bases, with 8 bases remaining between them. The CDR3 loop spans 10 amino acids. Drawing the rest from reference TRBV2 and TRBJ1-1, the complete variable domain is EPEVTQTPSHQVTQMGQEVILRCVPISNHLYFYWYRQILGQKVEFLVSFYNNEISEKSEIFDDQFSVERPDGSNFTLKIRSTKLEDSAMYFCASIPGEAFFGQGTRLTVV.

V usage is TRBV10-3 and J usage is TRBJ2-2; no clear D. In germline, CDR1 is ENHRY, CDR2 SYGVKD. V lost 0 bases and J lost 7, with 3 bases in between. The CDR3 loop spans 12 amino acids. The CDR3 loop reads CAISESIGELFF. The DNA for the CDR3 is TGTGCCATCAGTGAGTCTATCGGGGAGCTGTTTTTT.

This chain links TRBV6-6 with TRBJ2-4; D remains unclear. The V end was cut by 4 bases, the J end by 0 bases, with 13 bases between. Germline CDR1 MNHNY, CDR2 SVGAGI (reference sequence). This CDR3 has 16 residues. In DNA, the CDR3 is TGTGCCAGCAGTTCTACTCCCTACTTAGCCAAAAACATTCAGTACTTC. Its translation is CASSSTPYLAKNIQYF.

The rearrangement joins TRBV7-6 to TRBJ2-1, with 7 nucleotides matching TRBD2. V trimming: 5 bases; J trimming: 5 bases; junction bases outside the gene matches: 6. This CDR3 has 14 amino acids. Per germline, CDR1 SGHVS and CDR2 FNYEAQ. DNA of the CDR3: TGTGCCAGCAGCCTAGAGCGGGATAACAATGAGCAGTTCTTC. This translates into CASSLERDNNEQFF.

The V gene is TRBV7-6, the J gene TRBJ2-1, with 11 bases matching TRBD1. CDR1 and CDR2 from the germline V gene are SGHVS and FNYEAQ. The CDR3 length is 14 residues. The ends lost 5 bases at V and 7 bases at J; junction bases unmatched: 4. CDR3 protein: CASSRTGGKNEQFF. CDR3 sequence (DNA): TGTGCCAGCAGCCGGACAGGGGGCAAGAATGAGCAGTTCTTC.

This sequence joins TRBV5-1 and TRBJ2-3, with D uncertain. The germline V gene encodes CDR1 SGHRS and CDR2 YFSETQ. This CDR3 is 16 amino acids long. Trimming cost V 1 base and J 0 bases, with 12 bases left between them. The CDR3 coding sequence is TGCGCCAGCAGCTTGTTGGGTCTAGTGAGCACAGATACGCAGTATTTT. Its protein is CASSLLGLVSTDTQYF.

This chain's CDR3 is CASSVSTGSTYEQYF. In DNA form, the CDR3 reads TGTGCCAGCAGCGTAAGTACGGGATCGACCTACGAGCAGTACTTC. This chain uses TRBV9 with TRBJ2-7; tentatively, D is TRBD2 (5 bases). The CDR3 is made up of 15 amino acids. Germline V gives CDR1 SGDLS, CDR2 YYNGEE. The V and J ends lost 1 base and 2 bases respectively, with 13 bases between them.

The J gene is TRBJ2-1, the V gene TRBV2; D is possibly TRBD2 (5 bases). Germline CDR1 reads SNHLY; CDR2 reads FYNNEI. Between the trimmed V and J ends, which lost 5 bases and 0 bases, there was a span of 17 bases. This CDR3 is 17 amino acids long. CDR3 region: CASSPSGLASSYNEQFF. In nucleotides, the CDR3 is TGTGCCAGCAGTCCTTCCGGACTGGCGAGCTCCTACAATGAGCAGTTCTTC.

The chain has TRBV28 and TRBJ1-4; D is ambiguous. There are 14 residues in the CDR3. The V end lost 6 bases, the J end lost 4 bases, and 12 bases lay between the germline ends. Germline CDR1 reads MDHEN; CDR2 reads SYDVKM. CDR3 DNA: TGTGCCAGCAGCGGGGTCGGGAGTAATGAAAAACTGTTTTTT. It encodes CASSGVGSNEKLFF.

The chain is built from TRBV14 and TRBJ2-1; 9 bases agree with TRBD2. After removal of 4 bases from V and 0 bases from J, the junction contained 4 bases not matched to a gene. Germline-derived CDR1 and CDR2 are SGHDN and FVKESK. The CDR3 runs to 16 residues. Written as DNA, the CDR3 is TGTGCCAGCAGCCGGCTAGCGGGATCCTCCTACAATGAGCAGTTCTTC. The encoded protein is CASSRLAGSSYNEQFF. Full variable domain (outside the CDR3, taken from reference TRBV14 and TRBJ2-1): EAGVTQFPSHSVIEKGQTVTLRCDPISGHDNLYWYRRVMGKEIKFLLHFVKESKQDESGMPNNRFLAERTGGTYSTLKVQPAELEDSGVYFCASSRLAGSSYNEQFFGPGTRLTVL.

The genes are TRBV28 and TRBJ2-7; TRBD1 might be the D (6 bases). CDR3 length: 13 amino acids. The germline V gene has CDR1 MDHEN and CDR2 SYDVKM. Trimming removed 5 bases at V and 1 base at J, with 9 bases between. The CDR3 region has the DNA TGTGCCAGCAGTCTGAGGGGGTCCTACGAGCAGTACTTC. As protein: CASSLRGSYEQYF.

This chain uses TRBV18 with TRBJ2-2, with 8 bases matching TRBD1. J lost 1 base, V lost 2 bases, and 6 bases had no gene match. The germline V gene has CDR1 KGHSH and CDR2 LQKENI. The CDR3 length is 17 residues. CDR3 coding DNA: TGTGCCAGCTCACCATTTTACGGGACAGGGAACACCGGGGAGCTGTTTTTT. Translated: CASSPFYGTGNTGELFF.

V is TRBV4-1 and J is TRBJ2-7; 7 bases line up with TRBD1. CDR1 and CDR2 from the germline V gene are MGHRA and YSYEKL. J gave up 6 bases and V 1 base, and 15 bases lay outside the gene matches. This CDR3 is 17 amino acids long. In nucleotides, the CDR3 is TGCGCCAGCAGCCAAGCCCTAGCAGAGGGGGCCGGGGCCGAGCAGTACTTC. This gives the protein CASSQALAEGAGAEQYF.

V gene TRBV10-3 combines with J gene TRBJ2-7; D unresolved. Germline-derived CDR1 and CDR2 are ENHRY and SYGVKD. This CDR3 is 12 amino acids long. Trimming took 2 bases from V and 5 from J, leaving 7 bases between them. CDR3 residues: CAISEAGNEQYF. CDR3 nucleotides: TGTGCCATCAGTGAGGCTGGCAACGAGCAGTACTTC.

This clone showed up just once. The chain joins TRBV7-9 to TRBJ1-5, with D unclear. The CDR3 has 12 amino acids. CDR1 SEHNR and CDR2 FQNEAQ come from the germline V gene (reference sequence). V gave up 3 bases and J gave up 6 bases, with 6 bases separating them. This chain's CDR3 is CASSLPGQPQHF. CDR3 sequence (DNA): TGTGCCAGCAGCTTGCCCGGTCAGCCCCAGCATTTT.

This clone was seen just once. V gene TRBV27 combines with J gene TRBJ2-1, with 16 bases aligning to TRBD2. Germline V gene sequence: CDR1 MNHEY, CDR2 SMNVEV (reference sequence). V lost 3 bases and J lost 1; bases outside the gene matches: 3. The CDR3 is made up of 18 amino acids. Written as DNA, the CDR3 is TGTGCCAGCAGTTTGGGACTAGCGGGAGGGCCATCCTACAATGAGCAGTTCTTC. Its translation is CASSLGLAGGPSYNEQFF.